The clone carrying this TCR beta chain was seen at least ten times. Its antigen is not known. From about 0.4 ug of RNA, a library with molecular barcoded alpha/delta and beta/gamma adaptors was made. MiXCR, run by TCRdb on the reads, gives a single entry per CDR3 protein. The sample includes over 35,000 distinct CDR3 sequences, around 11% of them seen just once. The sample comes from a study of read filtering for tumor transcriptome and immune sequencing. Study summary: Mean patient age was approximately 66 years, range roughly 47 to 90; around 16 male, 12 to 15 female.

CDR1 is SGHRS, CDR2 YFSETQ, per germline. V was pared by 4 bases and J by 2 bases, with 9 bases between. The CDR3 runs 14 residues. Regarding the study as a whole: In IR-seq, single-read clonotypes were roughly 82% of clonotypes but about 3.5% of reads. Correlation between methods rose after single-read clonotypes were removed.

The rearrangement uses TRBV5-1 and TRBJ1-4; D is unresolved. Source material: a population of CD138-negative cells sorted from bone marrow. This sequence was found in a donor at least 40 years old with multiple myeloma. CDR3: CASSLLSTNEKLFF. In nucleotides, the CDR3 is TGCGCCAGCAGCCTTCTATCCACTAATGAAAAACTGTTTTTT.